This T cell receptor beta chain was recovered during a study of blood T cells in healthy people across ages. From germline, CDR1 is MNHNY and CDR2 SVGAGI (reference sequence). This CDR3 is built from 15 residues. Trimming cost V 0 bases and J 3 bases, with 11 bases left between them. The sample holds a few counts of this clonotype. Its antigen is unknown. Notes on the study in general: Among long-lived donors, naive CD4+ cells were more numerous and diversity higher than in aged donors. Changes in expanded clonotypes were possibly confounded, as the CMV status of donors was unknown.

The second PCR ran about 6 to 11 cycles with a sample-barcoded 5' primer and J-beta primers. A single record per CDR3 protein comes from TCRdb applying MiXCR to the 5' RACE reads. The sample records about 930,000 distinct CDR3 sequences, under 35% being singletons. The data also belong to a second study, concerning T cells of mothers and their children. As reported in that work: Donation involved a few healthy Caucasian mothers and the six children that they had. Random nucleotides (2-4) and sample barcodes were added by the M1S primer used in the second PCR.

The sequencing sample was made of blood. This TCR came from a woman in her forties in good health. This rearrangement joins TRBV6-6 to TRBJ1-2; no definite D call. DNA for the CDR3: TGTGCCAGCAGTTACTCGAGGAACATTCACTATGGCTACACCTTC. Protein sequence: CASSYSRNIHYGYTF.